Here is one T cell receptor beta chain with its context. The antigen remains undetermined. TCRdb's copy holds only in-frame clones and misses some; the assay was immunoSEQ multiplex PCR. The sample records roughly 29,000 clones, 70% to 80% being singletons. This sample is part of a study of PD-1 blockade in classical Hodgkin lymphoma. Study conclusions and caveats: Patients who responded completely had about the same baseline diversity as newly diagnosed patients.

The CDR3 length is 15 residues. V was cut by 1 base and J by 4 bases, with 11 bases left in between. The germline gives CDR1 SGHTA, CDR2 FQGNSA. Regarding time point: cycle 4 day 1 (C4D1), after 6 weeks of nivolumab. Each of the patients experienced relapse following autologous stem cell transplantation, and their brentuximab vedotin exposure differed. Magnetic negative selection purified CD4+ T cells from thawed PBMCs. This chain connects TRBV7-2 to TRBJ2-1, with D maybe TRBD2 (6 bases). The receptor was isolated from a human donor with classical Hodgkin lymphoma. The sample in question was CD4+ T cells from blood, obtained before the fourth cycle of nivolumab. The CDR3 DNA follows: TGTGCCAGCAGCTTAGGAGCGGGTAATTACAATGAGCAGTTCTTC. Protein product: CASSLGAGNYNEQFF. The entire variable domain, with the rest obtained from reference TRBV7-2 and TRBJ2-1, is as follows: GAGVSQSPSNKVTEKGKDVELRCDPISGHTALYWYRQSLGQGLEFLIYFQGNSAPDKSGLPSDRFSAERTGGSVSTLTIQRTQQEDSAVYLCASSLGAGNYNEQFFGPGTRLTVL.